This T cell receptor (beta chain) was identified in a study of OX40 agonist ivuxolimab in advanced cancers. Study-level background: Ivuxolimab, an agonistic anti-OX40 (CD134) antibody, was given to patients.

This CDR3 contains 14 residues. The ends were cut back, 2 bases at V and 5 bases at J, with 13 bases in the middle. CDR1 and CDR2 from the germline V gene are SGHNT and YYREEE (reference sequence). Study results and caveats: CD4+ and CD8+ blood T cells expanded clonally by week 6 at 0.1 to 3.0 mg/kg. More expanded clones were seen, on average, in CD8+ T cells than in CD4+.

Cycle 7 day 1, cycle 4 day 1, and baseline were the timepoints at which blood was sampled. Concerning this clone: Its cognate antigen is unknown.

Repertoires were generated with immunoSEQ multiplex PCR, while TCRdb's copy carries only in-frame clones and drops some. The table records 30,000 to 40,000 clones, 80% to 90% of them present only once. The source is an adult with an advanced solid tumor such as melanoma, head and neck, liver or kidney cancer. The sample consisted of CD4+ or CD8+ T cells sorted from blood, taken in a trial of the OX40 agonist ivuxolimab. The rearrangement uses TRBV5-4 and TRBJ2-5; TRBD2 might be the D (6 bases). The CDR3, as DNA: TGTGCCAGCAGCTTTGGGGGGTCGGGGGAGACCCAGTACTTC. Translation gives CASSFGGSGETQYF.